This section outlines one T cell receptor (beta chain) sequence together with its context. These data come from a study of cytomegalovirus exposure and HLA in healthy donors. This PCR relied on a set of 60 Vbeta primers and 13 Jbeta primers. The repertoire was sequenced with immunoSEQ multiplex PCR; TCRdb's copy has only in-frame clones and lacks some. The sample lists under 300,000 clones; over 70% were seen once. The sequenced sample was PBMCs. The sequence was collected from a woman aged 55-70 years in good health and CMV-seropositive.

The CDR3 loop reads CASRLQGTSGNTIYF. The CDR3 DNA sequence: TGTGCCAGCAGATTACAGGGGACCTCTGGAAACACCATATATTTT. V usage is TRBV6-5 and J usage is TRBJ1-3; 7 bases agree with TRBD1. The CDR3 consists of 15 residues. The germline V gene has CDR1 MNHEY and CDR2 SVGAGI. The V gene end was trimmed by 6 bases and the J gene end by 0 bases; junction bases not matched to a gene: 5.